The present entry profiles one T cell receptor (beta chain) with its context. What it recognizes is unknown. Method: immunoSEQ multiplex PCR; TCRdb's copy keeps in-frame clones and lacks some. The repertoire holds about 150,000 clones, 93% seen once, with about 5.1% in the top ten. This CDR3 region has 16 residues. The germline CDR1 and CDR2 sequences are SGHAT and FQNNGV. V gave up 1 base and J gave up 4 bases; unmatched junction bases: 5. This sample was taken from a study of T cell responses to AZD1222 COVID-19 vaccine. Across the whole study: Some second doses came at about 4 weeks and others at about 12 weeks; these were pooled. General observations from the study: The study sampled repertoires only after the peak T cell response.

Sample: peripheral blood, taken on day 0 of AZD1222 vaccination. The TCR was taken from an adult in good health. The chain has TRBV11-2 and TRBJ2-1; 9 positions match TRBD2. The CDR3 sequence is CASSLVMREGYNEQFF. The CDR3 DNA is TGTGCCAGCAGCTTAGTAATGCGGGAGGGGTACAATGAGCAGTTCTTC.